This passage covers 8 T cell receptor beta chains from one sample sequenced in a study of T cell responses to AZD1222 COVID-19 vaccine. TCRdb keeps only in-frame clones here, not all; method: immunoSEQ multiplex PCR. Of 180,000 or so clones in the sample, 90% to 95% were seen once. The sequencing used peripheral blood, collected 28 days after the second AZD1222 dose. The source is an adult who received the AZD1222 COVID-19 vaccine.

CDR3 DNA: TGTGCCAGCAGTTACAGACCGAACACTGAAGCTTTCTTT. As protein: CASSYRPNTEAFF. This chain joins TRBV12-3 or TRBV12-4 and TRBJ1-1; D gene ambiguous. The CDR3 loop spans 13 amino acids. The V end lost 4 bases, the J end lost 1 base, and 7 bases lay between the germline ends.

This rearrangement joins TRBV30 to TRBJ1-1; D is possibly TRBD1 (5 bases). Germline CDR1 and CDR2: GTSNPN and SVGIG (reference sequence). This CDR3 has 13 amino acids. Trimming stripped 4 bases from V and 2 bases from J, with 11 bases between. The CDR3 DNA follows: TGTGCCTGGAAGGGGCGGTGTAACACTGAAGCTTTCTTT. This sequence encodes CAWKGRCNTEAFF.

The chain links TRBV21-1 to TRBJ2-3; the table calls TRBD1, which could not be checked here. TRBV21-1 is a documented pseudogene. This CDR3 has 13 residues. CDR3 bases: TGTGCCAGCATGGGCCAAAAGGCAGATACGCAGTATTTT. Protein product: CASMGQKADTQYF.

The rearrangement uses TRBV5-1 and TRBJ1-1, with D tentatively TRBD1 (5 bases). The CDR3 sequence is 14 residues long. Germline loops: CDR1 SGHRS, CDR2 YFSETQ. The V and J ends lost 3 bases and 5 bases respectively, with 14 bases between them. This chain's CDR3 is CASSSPAGSTEAFF. CDR3 nucleotides: TGCGCCAGCAGCTCACCTGCAGGGTCTACTGAAGCTTTCTTT.

Only one count was recorded for this clone. The chain couples TRBV5-8 to TRBJ1-2, with TRBD1 matching over 11 bases. Unmatched junction bases numbered 7, after V lost 4 bases and J lost 8 bases. CDR1 SGHTS and CDR2 YDEGEE come from the germline V gene. This CDR3 comprises 14 residues. CDR3 sequence: CASSLSGTGGGYTF. In nucleotides, the CDR3 is TGTGCCAGCAGCCTGTCTGGGACAGGGGGAGGCTACACCTTC.

The chain uses TRBV28 and TRBJ1-1; TRBD1 agrees at 7 bases. Trimming at V came to 6 bases and at J to 5 bases, leaving 9 bases not matched to a gene. The CDR3 is 14 amino acids. Looked up from germline, CDR1 is MDHEN and CDR2 is SYDVKM. CDR3: CASRGSGGWTEAFF. CDR3 nucleotides: TGTGCCAGCAGGGGGTCAGGGGGTTGGACTGAAGCTTTCTTT.

V is TRBV5-4 and J is TRBJ1-2; no reliable D call. Germline V gene sequence: CDR1 SGHNT, CDR2 YYREEE (reference sequence). V shed 0 bases and J shed 6 bases, with 15 bases lying between them. The CDR3 covers 15 residues. CDR3 in amino acids: CASSLDSTQSHGYTF. CDR3 nucleotides: TGTGCCAGCAGCTTGGACAGCACCCAATCCCATGGCTACACCTTC.

The chain couples TRBV5-4 to TRBJ1-1; 8 bases fit TRBD1. Germline V gene data show CDR1 as SGHNT and CDR2 as YYREEE (reference sequence). The CDR3 covers 17 residues. Trimming took 4 bases from V and 0 from J; bases not matched to a gene: 11. As DNA, the CDR3 is TGTGCCAGCAGCCCCTCCGGGACAGGCTTCATGAACACTGAAGCTTTCTTT. Its protein is CASSPSGTGFMNTEAFF.